The entry below gives a single TCR beta chain sequence along with its context. No antigen is known for it. Base qualities are not provided; no much larger clone lies one nucleotide away. Library preparation employed the immunoSEQ multiplex PCR assay. From the authors' description of their analysis: A statistical classification framework was built for diagnosing cytomegalovirus status from the catalog of TCR beta chain sequences. In TCRdb, the immuneACCESS table is reduced to in-frame sequences with V and J assigned. These tables do not hold every clone; where another copy was compared, an unresolved V gene accounts for under half, and the others remain unexplained. V and J calls and clone size are given by that table; D and trimming were obtained from the DNA. The table for this sample lists 200,000 to 250,000 clones; around 80% of them were counted only once. The biggest ten clones account for over 11% of the sample.

Separate from the approximately 700-subject first cohort, the validation cohort of more than 90 subjects was the group to which the donors belonged. The CDR3, from cysteine to phenylalanine, totals 15 residues. Of all the DNA, just the CDR3 is kept, 45 bases in frame from base 1. CDR1 LGHNA and CDR2 YSLEER were looked up in the germline V gene. V is trimmed back by 0 bases and J by 10 bases, and the junction contains 9 bases that no gene match accounts for. These data come from a study of cytomegalovirus exposure and HLA in healthy donors (dated by TCRdb to about 2017). Some background on the complete study: According to a later analysis, one platform produced both the roughly 110 validation repertoires and the 666 repertoires of the first cohort. The study was designed to test whether signatures of past pathogen exposure could be identified by cataloging public T cell receptors. A separate validation cohort of roughly 120 different subjects was used in addition to the 666-subject first cohort. To predict cytomegalovirus infection status, the study brought together high-throughput TCR immunosequencing, statistical association of individual TCRs with disease status, and machine learning.

On the study overall, not on this receptor specifically: In vitro tests confirmed that a few of the cytomegalovirus-associated TCR beta chains recognize cytomegalovirus antigens. A total of about 180 TCR beta chains were listed by the study as associated with cytomegalovirus. A later analysis lacked HLA typing for the validation cohort, so it scored co-occurrence in that cohort across all 110 or so repertoires. In a later analysis, TCRs clustered in the first cohort were found to also tend to co-occur in the 120 or so validation repertoires, with approximately 95% of cluster scores above 0. The authors suggested that the approach could potentially be generalized to other disease states and immunological phenotypes. Across donors, most TCR sequences were observed very rarely, whereas some public TCRs were present in many individuals. The classifier was reported to diagnose cytomegalovirus status with high specificity and sensitivity in both the original cohort and the validation cohort.

Sequenced sample: PBMCs. The sequence was obtained from a woman in her twenties or thirties in good health and CMV-seropositive. The V and J genes are TRBV4-3 and TRBJ1-1, and TRBD1 aligns with 9 junction nucleotides. The CDR3 reads as follows: CASSQDVVGQGRAFF. At the DNA level, the sequence is TGCGCCAGCAGCCAAGATGTAGTCGGACAGGGGAGAGCTTTCTTT.